This T cell receptor (beta chain) derives from a study of T cells in Graves' hyperthyroidism and ophthalmopathy. Pregnant or lactating patients were excluded, as were those with uncontrolled infection or other autoimmune disease. There are 13 residues in the CDR3. Germline V CDR1 and CDR2: KGHSH, LQKENI. Trimming removed 2 bases from V and 3 bases from J, with 7 bases in between. Amplified regions were TCR beta CDR3 sequences from RNA transcripts. Primed by the HTBI set, a first-round RT-PCR was run on the TCR CDR3. TCRdb re-analysed the multiplex PCR reads in MiXCR, keeping a single row per CDR3 protein. The sample lists 300,000 to 500,000 distinct CDR3 sequences; more than 13% were seen once.

This TCR was recovered from a man in his forties or fifties with Graves' ophthalmopathy. The gene calls are TRBV18 and TRBJ2-5; D possibly corresponds to TRBD2 (5 bases). Sequencing was done on a sample of blood. This chain's CDR3 is CASSPVGEETQYF. The CDR3 nucleotides are TGTGCCAGCTCACCAGTGGGAGAAGAGACCCAGTACTTC.